By sample share, the clone carrying this T cell receptor beta chain is medium-sized. In the authors' workflow: Researchers report that nucleated cell counts were estimated from reference gene primer amplification. Assay: immunoSEQ multiplex PCR; the TCRdb copy retains only in-frame clones and omits some. V and J calls and clone size come straight from that table; D and trimming were deduced from the DNA. The table shows 350,000 to 550,000 clones, with around 88% occurring only once. The CDR3 loop spans 16 amino acids. Germline loops: CDR1 WSHSY, CDR2 SAAADI. J lost 6 bases, V lost 0 bases, and 4 bases had no gene match. The data were obtained in a study of blood T cell repertoires in COVID-19. The wider study: The United States, Italy and Spain supplied acute and convalescent COVID-19 samples. In each case, the material was cDNA or gDNA derived from T cells, B-cell-depleted T cells, or PBMCs.

The sequenced sample was peripheral blood. This TCR derives from a woman in her 30s with acute or convalescent COVID-19. This chain joins TRBV10-2 and TRBJ2-1; TRBD2 aligns across 11 bases. The CDR3 region has the DNA TGCGCCAGCAGTGAGTCGGTTAGCGGGGGGGCCAATGAGCAGTTCTTC. Translating gives CASSESVSGGANEQFF.